Presented here are 19 T cell receptor beta chains from one specimen sequenced in a study of blood T cell repertoires in COVID-19. Generated by immunoSEQ multiplex PCR, the TCRdb table keeps only in-frame clones and is missing some. The sample lists roughly 300,000 clones; more than 70% were seen once. Sequencing was done on a sample of peripheral blood. The source is a woman in her fifties or sixties with acute or convalescent COVID-19.

V usage is TRBV11-2 and J usage is TRBJ1-1; D remains ambiguous. The CDR3 spans 13 residues. The germline V gene encodes CDR1 SGHAT and CDR2 FQNNGV. The ends were cut back, 4 bases at V and 3 bases at J, with 9 bases in the middle. CDR3 region: CASSSEAYTEAFF. DNA for the CDR3: TGTGCCAGCAGCTCAGAGGCTTACACTGAAGCTTTCTTT.

About this clone: Within the sample, other DNA sequences also encode this same CDR3. The gene calls are TRBV7-2 and TRBJ2-7; 10 bases line up with TRBD2. This CDR3 is 14 amino acids long. V lost 0 bases, J lost 4 bases, and 0 bases stayed unmatched. The germline CDR1 and CDR2 sequences are SGHTA and FQGNSA. This chain's CDR3 is CASSLASGGYEQYV. As DNA, the CDR3 is TGTGCCAGCAGCTTAGCTAGCGGGGGGTACGAGCAGTACGTC.

V gene TRBV24-1 combines with J gene TRBJ2-2; a weak D match, TRBD2 (6 bases). The CDR3 is made up of 16 amino acids. Trimming took 4 bases from V and 1 from J, leaving 12 bases between them. Germline CDR1 KGHDR, CDR2 SFDVKD. The CDR3 is CATSEPGLENTGELFF. In DNA, the CDR3 is TGTGCCACCAGTGAGCCGGGACTGGAGAACACCGGGGAGCTGTTTTTT.

The J gene is TRBJ2-1, the V gene TRBV27; 9 bases are a match to TRBD1. Germline CDR1 MNHEY, CDR2 SMNVEV (reference sequence). V lost 8 bases and J lost 8; bases outside the gene matches: 7. The CDR3 runs 13 residues. As DNA, the CDR3 is TGTGCCAGCCGCACAGGGGGCATGGATGAGCAGTTCTTC. Protein: CASRTGGMDEQFF.

V gene TRBV6-1 combines with J gene TRBJ1-6; D ambiguous. V gave up 2 bases and J gave up 7 bases, with 12 bases separating them. This CDR3 region has 15 residues. Germline assignment: CDR1 MNHNS and CDR2 SASEGT. CDR3 amino acids: CASSEYARGNSPLHF. The CDR3 coding sequence is TGTGCCAGCAGTGAATATGCTCGAGGGAATTCACCCCTCCACTTT.

Concerning this clone: Other nucleotide sequences in the sample specify the same CDR3. The rearrangement uses TRBV11-1 and TRBJ2-5; D not resolved. CDR3 length: 13 residues. Trimming removed 1 base from V and 2 bases from J, with 5 bases in between. Germline-derived CDR1 and CDR2 are SGHAT and FQDESV (reference sequence). The CDR3 DNA is TGTGCCAGCAGCTTAGGACTTCAAGAGACCCAGTACTTC. Its translation is CASSLGLQETQYF.

The V and J genes are TRBV10-3 and TRBJ2-7; D is possibly TRBD2 (5 bases). CDR3 size: 14 residues. The germline V gene has CDR1 ENHRY and CDR2 SYGVKD. Trimming pared 1 base from V and 3 bases from J, leaving 10 bases between. The CDR3 DNA reads as TGTGCCATCAGTGAGTTCGGGATACGCTACGAGCAGTACGTC. Its protein is CAISEFGIRYEQYV.

This chain links TRBV14 with TRBJ1-2; no definite D call. The CDR3 contains 13 residues. Germline V gene lookup returns CDR1 SGHDN and CDR2 FVKESK. V shed 3 bases and J shed 2 bases, with 7 bases lying between them. CDR3 residues: CASSQGRNYGYTF. The CDR3 nucleotides read TGTGCCAGCAGCCAGGGGAGGAACTATGGCTACACCTTC.

The V gene is TRBV7-2, the J gene TRBJ2-4; D unclear. Germline V gene sequence: CDR1 SGHTA, CDR2 FQGNSA. V lost 1 base and J 11 bases, leaving 12 bases between the germline ends. This CDR3 region has 13 residues. Here the CDR3 reads CASSLDGRSFQYF. In nucleotides, the CDR3 is TGTGCCAGCAGCTTAGATGGCAGATCCTTTCAGTACTTC.

CDR3 amino acids: CASSSTNYGYTF. The CDR3 DNA follows: TGTGCCAGCAGTTCAACTAACTATGGCTACACCTTC. V gene TRBV6-5 combines with J gene TRBJ1-2; D gene uncertain. The CDR3 consists of 12 residues. Germline V lookup: CDR1 MNHEY, CDR2 SVGAGI. The ends were cut back, 4 bases at V and 0 bases at J, with 3 bases in the middle.

The V and J genes are TRBV12-3 or TRBV12-4 and TRBJ1-4; possible D gene TRBD1, 5 bases. Trimming took 4 bases from V and 7 from J, leaving 7 bases between them. This CDR3 region has 12 residues. The CDR3, as DNA: TGTGCCAGCAGTTCGGGACTTGAAAAACTGTTTTTT. It specifies CASSSGLEKLFF.

The chain's CDR3 is CASLAGGTEAFF. CDR3 DNA: TGTGCCAGTCTGGCGGGGGGCACTGAAGCTTTCTTT. The chain couples TRBV2 to TRBJ1-1, with D perhaps TRBD1 (5 bases). This CDR3 is 12 amino acids long. Looked up from germline, CDR1 is SNHLY and CDR2 is FYNNEI. Trimming left V 9 bases short and J 4 bases short, with 12 bases between.

The V and J genes are TRBV10-3 and TRBJ2-4; D gene ambiguous. CDR1 ENHRY and CDR2 SYGVKD come from the germline V gene. Trimming stripped 0 bases from V and 1 base from J, with 7 bases between. The CDR3 extends over 15 amino acids. This CDR3 reads CAISESRSAKNIQYF. The CDR3 coding sequence is TGTGCCATCAGTGAGTCGAGGTCCGCCAAAAACATTCAGTACTTC.

The J gene is TRBJ2-6, the V gene TRBV2, with D possibly TRBD1 on 6 matching bases. V lost 11 bases to trimming and J lost 4 bases, with 18 bases between them. Germline CDR1 is SNHLY and CDR2 is FYNNEI. CDR3 length equals 15 residues. Here the CDR3 reads CAGELQGAGANVLTF. Here the CDR3 DNA reads TGTGCCGGAGAACTACAGGGAGCCGGGGCCAACGTCCTGACTTTC.

The chain joins TRBV6-2 or TRBV6-3 to TRBJ2-7; D possibly corresponds to TRBD2 (6 bases). Germline loops: CDR1 MNHEY, CDR2 SVGEGT. The V end lost 4 bases, the J end lost 0 bases, and 10 bases lay between the germline ends. CDR3 length equals 14 residues. This chain's CDR3 is CASSSVGSSYEQYF. The CDR3 DNA is TGTGCCAGCAGTTCGGTCGGGAGCTCCTACGAGCAGTACTTC.

This clone turned up a few times. The chain couples TRBV19 to TRBJ1-2, with 7 bases aligning to TRBD1. With 5 bases clipped from V and 7 bases from J, the junction kept 10 bases outside the gene matches. In germline, CDR1 is LNHDA, CDR2 SQIVND (reference sequence). The CDR3 extends over 14 amino acids. CDR3 residues: CASSSYTGTVGYTF. The CDR3 nucleotides read TGTGCCAGTAGTTCTTATACCGGGACAGTTGGCTACACCTTC.

The chain links TRBV29-1 to TRBJ2-7; 10 nucleotides line up with TRBD1. With V trimmed by 0 bases and J by 1 base, 0 bases remained unmatched. The CDR3 loop spans 14 amino acids. Per the germline V gene, CDR1 is SQVTM and CDR2 is ANQGSEA. CDR3 sequence reads: CSVEEGQGSYEQYF. The CDR3 nucleotides are TGCAGCGTTGAAGAGGGACAGGGGTCCTACGAGCAGTACTTC.

The chain links TRBV9 to TRBJ1-2, with TRBD1 matching over 8 bases. Per germline, CDR1 SGDLS and CDR2 YYNGEE. The CDR3 sequence is 14 residues long. V lost 4 bases, J lost 3 bases, and 5 bases stayed unmatched. As DNA, the CDR3 is TGTGCCAGCAGCTTCCACAGGGGGGACTATGGCTACACCTTC. This translates into CASSFHRGDYGYTF.

The chain has TRBV27 and TRBJ2-1; TRBD2 aligns across 13 bases. This CDR3 has 17 residues. Germline CDR1 MNHEY, CDR2 SMNVEV (reference sequence). The ends lost 6 bases at V and 5 bases at J; junction bases unmatched: 10. In nucleotides, the CDR3 is TGTGCCAGCAGCCTAACCTTAGGACTAGCGGGAGACAATGAGCAGTTCTTC. It is translated as CASSLTLGLAGDNEQFF.